This TCR beta chain emerged from a study of cytomegalovirus exposure and HLA in healthy donors. Study information: Earlier, approximately 110 million unique TCR beta sequences were recovered from approximately 200 million T cells by an analysis. Overall study results and limits: In a later analysis, across HLA loci, associated TCR counts were highest for DRB1, lowest for HLA-C. The authors judged a highly shared variant cluster likely a sequencing artifact.

In this sample, this clone turned up once. Its antigen is currently unknown. Germline V gives CDR1 KGHSH, CDR2 LQKENI. V shed 6 bases and J shed 2 bases, with 16 bases lying between them. The CDR3 contains 15 residues. The PCR was carried out with 60 Vbeta primers and 13 Jbeta primers. Sequencing used immunoSEQ multiplex PCR; TCRdb keeps in-frame clones, though not all of them. The sample has 65,000 to 70,000 clones, approximately 81% seen once. Despite likely unrecorded immune exposures, the donors were nominally healthy at the time of sampling. The chain carries TRBV18 and TRBJ1-1, with TRBD1 as a possible D gene (6 bases). Sequencing was performed on PBMCs. The clonotype was recovered from a woman between 25 and 40 years old in good health and CMV-seropositive. DNA for the CDR3: TGTGCCAGCTCCCTAGGGGGGGCGGCTAACACTGAAGCTTTCTTT. Translation: CASSLGGAANTEAFF.